These T cell receptor beta chains were read from a single sample in a study of post-analysis software for immune sequencing data. One entry per CDR3 protein, called by TCRdb with MiXCR from the PCR reads. Of over 700,000 distinct CDR3 sequences in the sample, about 32% are singletons; the top ten hold 0.56%. The sample taken for sequencing was blood. These receptors came from a girl between 5 and 17 years old with multiple sclerosis. Each CDR3 is given with its conserved first and last residue.

CDR3: CASSLGGGGTEAFF
J: TRBJ1-1
V: TRBV5-1
length: 14

CDR3: CSANGLAGGWDTQYF
J: TRBJ2-3
V: TRBV20-1
length: 15

CDR3: CVSSQTLRDRGNEQFF
J: TRBJ2-1
V: TRBV3-1
length: 16

CDR3: CASRGQWGGYTF
J: TRBJ1-2
V: TRBV12-3/TRBV12-4
length: 12

CDR3: CATRDYEQYF
J: TRBJ2-7
V: TRBV10-3
length: 10

CDR3: CASSLAEKEEQYF
J: TRBJ2-7
V: TRBV7-9
length: 13

CDR3: CASGSGQRNEQFF
J: TRBJ2-1
V: TRBV12-5
length: 13

CDR3: CASSPRQMNAEAFF
J: TRBJ1-1
V: TRBV18
length: 14

CDR3: CASSPKRYTDTQYF
J: TRBJ2-3
V: TRBV12-3/TRBV12-4
length: 14

CDR3: CASSQGAGVPADIQYF
J: TRBJ2-4
V: TRBV4-1
length: 16

CDR3: CASSASPAGRGGNYGYTF
J: TRBJ1-2
V: TRBV6-1
length: 18

CDR3: CASSLKGSPFGGTQYF
J: TRBJ2-5
V: TRBV7-2
length: 16

CDR3: CASSQSKNQPQHF
J: TRBJ1-5
V: TRBV4-1
length: 13

CDR3: CASSLRLAGGRDTQYF
J: TRBJ2-3
V: TRBV7-2
length: 16

CDR3: CASSPGCGRAGNSPLHF
J: TRBJ1-6
V: TRBV21-1
length: 17

CDR3: CDSSMWKAAGNEQFF
J: TRBJ2-1
V: TRBV7-2
length: 15

CDR3: CASGQGTNTEAFF
J: TRBJ1-1
V: TRBV12-5
length: 13

CDR3: CSVDKFTEQFF
J: TRBJ2-1
V: TRBV29-1
length: 11

CDR3: CASSPTGLTETQYF
J: TRBJ2-5
V: TRBV9
length: 14

CDR3: CASSYSGGQNTEAFF
J: TRBJ1-1
V: TRBV6-6
length: 15

CDR3: CATFREVIISKNTEAFF
J: TRBJ1-1
V: TRBV24-1
length: 17

CDR3: CASSVQGSTDTQYF
J: TRBJ2-3
V: TRBV9
length: 14

CDR3: CSAGTPLAGDRDTQYF
J: TRBJ2-3
V: TRBV20-1
length: 16

CDR3: CASSPAPGARTEAFF
J: TRBJ1-1
V: TRBV18
length: 15

CDR3: CASIGQSGYTF
J: TRBJ1-2
V: TRBV25-1
length: 11

CDR3: CASSLGAGSNQPQHF
J: TRBJ1-5
V: TRBV5-1
length: 15

CDR3: CASSESGTGELFF
J: TRBJ2-1
V: TRBV2
length: 13

CDR3: CSATPGYNEQFF
J: TRBJ2-1
V: TRBV20-1
length: 12

CDR3: CSARVTGGAHSPLHF
J: TRBJ1-6
V: TRBV20-1
length: 15

CDR3: CASSQGSAQGGGLEEQFF
J: TRBJ2-1
V: TRBV4-2
length: 18

CDR3: CASSWTGGQETQYF
J: TRBJ2-5
V: TRBV6-5
length: 14

CDR3: CASSEPDRVNYNEQFF
J: TRBJ2-1
V: TRBV6-1
length: 16

CDR3: CASNTTFCERETQYF
J: TRBJ2-5
V: TRBV6-4
length: 15

CDR3: CASSLASNIADTQYF
J: TRBJ2-3
V: TRBV7-2
length: 15

CDR3: CASSAWSGLAYF
J: TRBJ2-5
V: TRBV7-9
length: 12

CDR3: CASSRPGGHGTDTQYF
J: TRBJ2-3
V: TRBV6-5
length: 16

CDR3: CSATPASGRSHEQFF
J: TRBJ2-1
V: TRBV20-1
length: 15

CDR3: CASRRRLLASTDTQYF
J: TRBJ2-3
V: TRBV27
length: 16

CDR3: CSALAGVVTQYF
J: TRBJ2-5
V: TRBV20-1
length: 12

CDR3: CASRREGTIYF
J: TRBJ1-3
V: TRBV28
length: 11

CDR3: CSVQPGLAAYEQYF
J: TRBJ2-7
V: TRBV29-1
length: 14

CDR3: CASSSDSRNGEQFF
J: TRBJ2-1
V: TRBV7-9
length: 14

CDR3: CASSLERIGGTYYLNYGYTF
J: TRBJ1-2
V: TRBV7-9
length: 20

CDR3: CASSFPRQGFADTQYF
J: TRBJ2-3
V: TRBV7-9
length: 16

CDR3: CASSLSWDTQYF
J: TRBJ2-3
V: TRBV7-2
length: 12

CDR3: CASSLRSGDNEKLFF
J: TRBJ1-4
V: TRBV12-3/TRBV12-4
length: 15

CDR3: CAISDAPPVEGGHGYTF
J: TRBJ1-2
V: TRBV10-3
length: 17

CDR3: CSADGPGSLSSYNSPLHF
J: TRBJ1-6
V: TRBV20-1
length: 18

CDR3: CAISERTSSGEQYF
J: TRBJ2-7
V: TRBV10-3
length: 14

CDR3: CSGGGYSSYNEQFF
J: TRBJ2-1
V: TRBV20-1
length: 14

CDR3: CASSFMGRQPQHF
J: TRBJ1-5
V: TRBV28
length: 13

CDR3: CASSQTGTGAYNEQFF
J: TRBJ2-1
V: TRBV7-9
length: 16

CDR3: CASRGGGDSNQPQHF
J: TRBJ1-5
V: TRBV12-3/TRBV12-4
length: 15

CDR3: CASGLSQYNEQFF
J: TRBJ2-1
V: TRBV12-5
length: 13

CDR3: CASSPPGGGGSYNEQFF
J: TRBJ2-1
V: TRBV4-2
length: 17

CDR3: CASSYPLGGAQETQYF
J: TRBJ2-5
V: TRBV6-2/TRBV6-3
length: 16

CDR3: CASSQEADSTDTQYF
J: TRBJ2-3
V: TRBV4-2
length: 15